The rows below give T cell receptor beta chains drawn from one sample of a study of T cells in Graves' hyperthyroidism and ophthalmopathy. In TCRdb, the multiplex PCR reads were re-called with MiXCR into one record per CDR3 protein. The repertoire holds 350,000 to 500,000 distinct CDR3 sequences, with roughly 15% as singletons. Sample: blood. The source of these receptors is a woman between 18 and 29 years old with Graves' hyperthyroidism. The CDR3 runs from the conserved cysteine through the conserved F or W. The D gene is left open where the match is weak. Only part of the rows carry a size: once, few, many, or a class if the clone is expanded.

V: TRBV30; size: many; D: NA; J: TRBJ2-5; DNA: TGTGCCTGGAGTAATCAAGAGACCCAGTACTTC; CDR3: CAWSNQETQYF
V: TRBV6-1; size: NA; D: NA; J: TRBJ1-5; DNA: TGTGCCAGCAGTGAAGCGGGGCAGGGAAGTCAGCCCCAGCATTTT; CDR3: CASSEAGQGSQPQHF
V: TRBV7-9; size: many; D: NA; J: TRBJ2-7; DNA: TGTGCCAGCAGCTTAGACCAGGGAAGTAAGAAGCAGTACTTC; CDR3: CASSLDQGSKKQYF
V: TRBV11-1; size: many; D: NA; J: TRBJ2-1; DNA: TGTGCCAGCAGTGCGCAGGGAGGTCGGAATGAGCAGTTCTTC; CDR3: CASSAQGGRNEQFF
V: TRBV10-3; size: many; D: NA; J: TRBJ1-1; DNA: TGTGCCATCAGTGAGTGGAAGATGGTTACTGAAGCTTTCTTT; CDR3: CAISEWKMVTEAFF
V: TRBV28; size: many; D: NA; J: TRBJ2-5; DNA: TGTGCCAGCACTAGAACAGGGTGGCGGCAAGAGACCCAGTACTTC; CDR3: CASTRTGWRQETQYF
V: TRBV28; size: NA; D: NA; J: TRBJ2-2; DNA: TGTGCCAGCAGTTTATACCAGAACACCGGGGAGCTGTTTTTT; CDR3: CASSLYQNTGELFF
V: TRBV20-1; size: NA; D: NA; J: TRBJ1-1; DNA: TGCAGTGCCCGGGACCCCGCTGGTTGGGCTTTCTTT; CDR3: CSARDPAGWAFF
V: TRBV27; size: few; D: NA; J: TRBJ1-2; DNA: TGTGCCAGCAGTTTATCGCAGGGAAACTATGGCTACACCTTC; CDR3: CASSLSQGNYGYTF
V: TRBV6-1; size: NA; D: NA; J: TRBJ2-6; DNA: TGTGCCAGCAGCTCAGGACGGCTCTCTGGGGCCAACGTCCTGACTTTC; CDR3: CASSSGRLSGANVLTF
V: TRBV9; size: NA; D: NA; J: TRBJ1-1; DNA: TGTGCCAGCAGCGTAGAGGCTGACACGGTGAACACTGAAGCTTTCTTT; CDR3: CASSVEADTVNTEAFF
V: TRBV15; size: many; D: NA; J: TRBJ2-7; DNA: TGTGCCACCAGCAGAGTGCAGGGGCAAACCTACGAGCAGTACTTC; CDR3: CATSRVQGQTYEQYF
V: TRBV6-2/TRBV6-3; size: NA; D: NA; J: TRBJ2-3; DNA: TGTGCCAGCAGTTACCGGATCTTAGCGGAGACGAACACAGATACGCAGTATTTT; CDR3: CASSYRILAETNTDTQYF
V: TRBV11-2; size: many; D: TRBD1; J: TRBJ2-1; DNA: TGTGCCAGCACCAAGGGGGACAGGGCTTACAATGAGCAGTTCTTC; CDR3: CASTKGDRAYNEQFF
V: TRBV7-2; size: NA; D: NA; J: TRBJ1-6; DNA: TGTGCCAGCAGCTTAGAGGGTCCGTTCTCACCCCTCCACTTT; CDR3: CASSLEGPFSPLHF
V: TRBV4-3; size: few; D: NA; J: TRBJ1-5; DNA: TGCGCCAGCAGCCAAGAAAGGATACAGGGAGATCAGCCCCAGCATTTT; CDR3: CASSQERIQGDQPQHF
V: TRBV9; size: many; D: NA; J: TRBJ1-1; DNA: TGTGCCAGCAGCGTAAGAGGGGGCACTGAAGCTTTCTTT; CDR3: CASSVRGGTEAFF
V: TRBV4-3; size: NA; D: TRBD2; J: TRBJ2-1; DNA: TGCGCCAGCAGCCAGGGTTTCCGACTAGCGGGTATCTATGAGCAGTTCTTC; CDR3: CASSQGFRLAGIYEQFF
V: TRBV29-1; size: few; D: TRBD1; J: TRBJ2-7; DNA: TGCAGCGTTGTCATGACAGGGGGTTCCTACGAGCAGTACTTC; CDR3: CSVVMTGGSYEQYF
V: TRBV4-3; size: NA; D: NA; J: TRBJ2-2; DNA: TGCGCCAGCAGCCAGGCAGGGGATGTGGCCGGGGAGCTGTTTTTT; CDR3: CASSQAGDVAGELFF
V: TRBV3-1; size: many; D: NA; J: TRBJ2-7; DNA: TGTGCCAGCAGCCTCAATCCGGCCAGAAACTACGAGCAGTACTTC; CDR3: CASSLNPARNYEQYF
V: TRBV20-1; size: many; D: NA; J: TRBJ1-5; DNA: TGCAGTGCTAGAGATGGATCCGAGAGCAATCAGCCCCAGCATTTT; CDR3: CSARDGSESNQPQHF
V: TRBV20-1; size: many; D: TRBD2; J: TRBJ2-7; DNA: TGCAGTGCTAGAGATCTGACCGGGGCGGGAGGAACCTACGAGCAGTACTTC; CDR3: CSARDLTGAGGTYEQYF
V: TRBV27; size: many; D: NA; J: TRBJ2-1; DNA: TGTGCCAGCAGTTTATCTGCTGGCCGAAACAATGAGCAGTTCTTC; CDR3: CASSLSAGRNNEQFF
V: TRBV3-1; size: few; D: NA; J: TRBJ2-3; DNA: TGTGCCAGCAGCCTCGCAGGGCACGGAGATACGCAGTATTTT; CDR3: CASSLAGHGDTQYF
V: TRBV6-2/TRBV6-3; size: many; D: TRBD2; J: TRBJ2-7; DNA: TGTGCCAGCAGCCGGGGACTAGCGGGAGTCTTCGAACCCGCCGAGCAGTACTTC; CDR3: CASSRGLAGVFEPAEQYF
V: TRBV7-9; size: many; D: TRBD1; J: TRBJ2-7; DNA: TGTGCCAGCAGCCAGTCGGACAGGGACTCCTACGAGCAGTACTTC; CDR3: CASSQSDRDSYEQYF
V: TRBV25-1; size: few; D: TRBD2; J: TRBJ2-2; DNA: TGTGCCAGCAGTGCGGCGGGAGAGGGCACCGGGGAGCTGTTTTTT; CDR3: CASSAAGEGTGELFF
V: TRBV27; size: few; D: NA; J: TRBJ1-2; DNA: TGTGCCAGCAGTTTAGTCGGGGGAGGTGAGAGCTATGGCTACACCTTC; CDR3: CASSLVGGGESYGYTF
V: TRBV20-1; size: many; D: NA; J: TRBJ2-1; DNA: TGCAGTGCTAGATTGGAAGGTGGTAGCGGCTCCTACAATGAGCAGTTCTTC; CDR3: CSARLEGGSGSYNEQFF
V: TRBV4-2; size: few; D: NA; J: TRBJ2-1; DNA: TGTGCCAGCAGCCAAGAAAGAGGGGGAGTCGGTTCCGGTGAGCAGTTCTTC; CDR3: CASSQERGGVGSGEQFF
V: TRBV5-5; size: many; D: NA; J: TRBJ1-5; DNA: TGTGCCAGCAGCTTGGATCCCGGATCTAGGCAGCCCCAGCATTTT; CDR3: CASSLDPGSRQPQHF
V: TRBV28; size: NA; D: NA; J: TRBJ1-1; DNA: TGTGCCAGCAGCCCCTCCGTACCTACTGAAGCTTTCTTT; CDR3: CASSPSVPTEAFF
V: TRBV7-2; size: NA; D: NA; J: TRBJ2-6; DNA: TGTGCCAGCAGCCCCAACAGGGCTGGGGCCAACGTCCTGACTTTC; CDR3: CASSPNRAGANVLTF
V: TRBV12-5; size: many; D: TRBD1; J: TRBJ2-5; DNA: TGTGCTAGTGGTTTGGTACTGGGACAGGTATTGGGAGAGACCCAGTACTTC; CDR3: CASGLVLGQVLGETQYF
V: TRBV7-2; size: many; D: TRBD2; J: TRBJ2-1; DNA: TGTGCCAAGACTAGCGGGAACAATGAGCAGTTCTTC; CDR3: CAKTSGNNEQFF
V: TRBV5-1; size: few; D: TRBD1; J: TRBJ1-1; DNA: TGCGCCAGCAGCGCCCTGGACAGGGCCGTACCTTTGAGCACTGAAGCTTTCTTT; CDR3: CASSALDRAVPLSTEAFF
V: TRBV24-1; size: NA; D: TRBD2; J: TRBJ2-4; DNA: TGTGCCACCAGTGATTCCTCACTAGCGGGAGGTTCCAAAAACATTCAGTACTTC; CDR3: CATSDSSLAGGSKNIQYF
V: TRBV5-4; size: NA; D: TRBD2; J: TRBJ2-3; DNA: TGTGCCAGCAGCGACATGACTAGCCCGATTCAAAGCGCAGATACGCAGTATTTT; CDR3: CASSDMTSPIQSADTQYF
V: TRBV5-1; size: many; D: TRBD1; J: TRBJ2-1; DNA: TGCGCCAGCAGCTTGTCCCCGGGACAGGGGGATAGTGAGCAGTTCTTC; CDR3: CASSLSPGQGDSEQFF